This T cell receptor beta chain was profiled in a study of regulatory T cells in long-lasting Graves disease. As regards this clonotype: This is likely a read error, given that the CDR3 carries no conserved phenylalanine or tryptophan at its end.

Germline V gene lookup returns CDR1 SGHRS and CDR2 YFSETQ. CDR3 size: 16 residues. Sample time point: newly diagnosed GD, antithyroid drugs for less than 3 months. Researchers made the TCR library from RNA that was extracted from PBMCs. Building the TCR beta libraries relied on iRepertoire HTBI primers, and CDR3 regions underwent Arm-PCR. A single record per CDR3 protein comes from TCRdb applying MiXCR to the multiplex PCR reads. There are under 300,000 distinct CDR3 sequences in the sample; approximately 20% occur only once, and around 13% lies in the top ten. A further study also used this sample, focusing on T cells in Graves' hyperthyroidism and ophthalmopathy.

Sequences were derived from peripheral blood mononuclear cells (PBMCs), sampled at new diagnosis, from a patient treated with antithyroid drugs. This chain joins TRBV5-1 and TRBJ2-7, with D possibly matching TRBD1 (5 bases). The receptor was isolated from a woman aged 25 to 39 with Graves disease. Here the CDR3 DNA reads TGTGCCAGCAGCTTGATCGGGTGGGCAGGGCCCTACGAGCAGTACTTA. Protein: CASSLIGWAGPYEQYL.